The 12 T cell receptor beta chains given below trace back to one sample, sequenced in a study of T cell repertoires in cytomegalovirus infection. TCRdb analysed the reads with MiXCR anew, one entry per CDR3 protein. The table shows a few hundred thousand distinct CDR3 sequences, with around 40% occurring only once. These receptors have no identified antigens. This sample comprised cultured PBMCs, obtained from culture after CMV antigen stimulation. The receptors originated from a human donor in good health (CMV status not recorded). Some clones in this sample may be carry-over from other donors' samples.

V is TRBV29-1 and J is TRBJ1-2; 7 nucleotides agree with TRBD1. Looked up from germline, CDR1 is SQVTM and CDR2 is ANQGSEA. The CDR3 is made up of 12 amino acids. Trimming at V came to 2 bases and at J to 7 bases, leaving 4 bases not matched to a gene. Written as DNA, the CDR3 is TGCAGCGTTGAAATAACAGGGGTTGGCTACACCTTC. It codes for CSVEITGVGYTF.

This clonotype was observed a few times. This chain links TRBV6-6 with TRBJ1-3; D unresolved. Trimming pared 7 bases from V and 0 bases from J, leaving 16 bases between. The germline gives CDR1 MNHNY, CDR2 SVGAGI (reference sequence). The CDR3 is 16 residues long. The CDR3 loop reads CASNRRRASSGNTIYF. The DNA for the CDR3 is TGTGCCAGCAATCGGCGTAGGGCCAGCTCTGGAAACACCATATATTTT.

This clonotype was counted between two and nine times. In nucleotides, the CDR3 is TGCGCCAGCAGCCAAGACATAATGCTTTCGAATGAGCAGTTCTTC. Amino acids: CASSQDIMLSNEQFF. V gene TRBV4-1 combines with J gene TRBJ2-1; no firm D call. Per germline, CDR1 MGHRA and CDR2 YSYEKL. This CDR3 has 15 amino acids. V lost 0 bases, J lost 7 bases, and 13 bases lay in between.

CDR3 sequence reads: CASSRTGAEQYF. DNA of the CDR3: TGTGCCAGCAGTCGTACAGGGGCCGAGCAGTACTTC. The chain combines TRBV6-5 with TRBJ2-7; 7 bases match TRBD1. Trimming took 5 bases from V and 6 from J; bases not matched to a gene: 4. CDR1 is MNHEY and CDR2 is SVGAGI in the germline V gene. This CDR3 spans 12 amino acids.

This sequence joins TRBV12-3 or TRBV12-4 and TRBJ2-3, with D possibly TRBD2 on 5 matching bases. V dropped 5 bases and J dropped 2 bases, with 17 bases sitting between them. The CDR3 spans 16 residues. The CDR3 DNA is TGTGCCAGCAGTCCGAAGCTTACTGACTACACAGATACGCAGTATTTT. It yields the protein CASSPKLTDYTDTQYF.

V and J are TRBV4-2 and TRBJ1-5; D gene unclear. Per germline, CDR1 LGHNA and CDR2 YNFKEQ. V was shortened by 1 base and J by 0 bases, with 7 bases between the two germline ends. The CDR3 runs to 15 residues. This chain's CDR3 is CASSQAYGSNQPQHF. The DNA of the CDR3 is TGTGCCAGCAGCCAAGCGTACGGTAGCAATCAGCCCCAGCATTTT.

This clonotype was found once. The chain's CDR3 is CASSPAGWDTRTYGYTF. The DNA of the CDR3 is TGTGCCAGCAGCCCCGCTGGCTGGGACACACGGACCTATGGCTACACCTTC. V gene TRBV7-9 combines with J gene TRBJ1-2, with D maybe TRBD1 (6 bases). Germline values: CDR1 SEHNR, CDR2 FQNEAQ (reference sequence). The ends were cut back, 5 bases at V and 4 bases at J, with 23 bases in the middle. The length of the CDR3 is 17 residues. The full variable domain, with the rest looked up from reference TRBV7-9 and TRBJ1-2, is DTGVSQNPRHKITKRGQNVTFRCDPISEHNRLYWYRQTLGQGPEFLTYFQNEAQLEKSRLLSDRFSAERPKGSFSTLEIQRTEQGDSAMYLCASSPAGWDTRTYGYTFGSGTRLTVV.

The V and J genes are TRBV27 and TRBJ2-1; TRBD2 matches 16 bases. This CDR3 is 18 amino acids long. Trimming at V came to 0 bases and at J to 4 bases, leaving 3 bases not matched to a gene. Germline assignment: CDR1 MNHEY and CDR2 SMNVEV (reference sequence). The CDR3 DNA reads as TGTGCCAGCAGTTTATCGGGGACTAGCGGGAGGGCTTACAATGAGCAGTTCTTC. This sequence encodes CASSLSGTSGRAYNEQFF.

CDR3 DNA sequence: TGTGCCACCAGCGTAAGTCCCGGGACAGGGTACGAGCAGTACTTC. Its translation is CATSVSPGTGYEQYF. The gene calls are TRBV15 and TRBJ2-7; 9 positions match TRBD1. Trimming removed 5 bases from V and 4 bases from J; junction bases left unmatched: 9. There are 15 residues in the CDR3. Per germline, CDR1 LNHNV and CDR2 YYDKDF (reference sequence).

V and J are TRBV7-2 and TRBJ1-3; the D gene is possibly TRBD1 (6 bases). This CDR3 has 18 residues. Deletions cut 2 bases from V and 0 bases from J, with 17 bases between. Germline V gene lookup returns CDR1 SGHTA and CDR2 FQGNSA. CDR3 DNA: TGTGCCAGCAGCTTAACTTTCGACAGGACGAGCTCTGGAAACACCATATATTTT. It encodes CASSLTFDRTSSGNTIYF.

The V gene is TRBV14, the J gene TRBJ1-2, with 7 bases that match TRBD1. The junction had 23 bases not matched to a gene; V was cut back by 6 bases and J by 4 bases. Germline CDR1 is SGHDN and CDR2 is FVKESK. This CDR3 is built from 19 residues. CDR3 protein: CASRHLATGVLTVFYGYTF. CDR3 nucleotide sequence: TGTGCCAGCAGGCATTTAGCCACAGGGGTGTTGACTGTTTTCTATGGCTACACCTTC.

The rearrangement links TRBV3-1 to TRBJ2-4; 7 nucleotides align to TRBD2. Trimming removed 4 bases from V and 6 bases from J; junction bases left unmatched: 9. The CDR3 sequence is 15 residues long. CDR1 LGHDT and CDR2 YNNKEL come from the germline V gene (reference sequence). CDR3 protein: CASSPTAGDGNIQYF. CDR3 sequence (DNA): TGTGCCAGCAGCCCTACCGCGGGGGACGGAAACATTCAGTACTTC.